The 17 T cell receptor beta chains reported below all come from one sample, sequenced in a study of regulatory T cells in long-lasting Graves disease. Time point denoted: newly diagnosed GD, antithyroid drugs for less than 3 months. Extracted RNA from PBMCs served as the source of the TCR library. Investigators prepared the TCR beta libraries by applying iRepertoire HTBI primers and Arm-PCR of CDR3 regions. Via MiXCR, TCRdb re-called the multiplex PCR reads, giving one row per CDR3 protein. The sample includes roughly 430,000 distinct CDR3 sequences, over 15% of them seen just once. The data also belong to a second study, concerning T cells in Graves' hyperthyroidism and ophthalmopathy.

This specimen was peripheral blood mononuclear cells (PBMCs), taken at new diagnosis, from a patient treated with antithyroid drugs. These receptors all stem from a woman aged 30 to 39 with Graves disease.

In this sample, this clonotype turned up many times. The chain combines TRBV28 with TRBJ1-1, with D perhaps matching TRBD1 (5 bases). V was cut by 5 bases and J by 5 bases, with 18 bases left in between. CDR3 size: 15 residues. Germline V lookup: CDR1 MDHEN, CDR2 SYDVKM. CDR3 in amino acids: CASSPPPRVGTEAFF. The CDR3 DNA follows: TGTGCCAGCAGTCCCCCCCCCAGGGTTGGGACTGAAGCTTTCTTT.

This clonotype was found a few times. The V call is TRBV5-1, the J call TRBJ2-7, with 9 bases that match TRBD1. V trimming: 4 bases; J trimming: 5 bases; junction bases outside the gene matches: 7. The germline V gene has CDR1 SGHRS and CDR2 YFSETQ. CDR3 length equals 14 residues. CDR3 sequence: CASSPNWTGDEQYF. CDR3 DNA sequence: TGCGCCAGCAGCCCAAACTGGACAGGGGACGAGCAGTACTTC.

This clonotype was seen a few times. The chain combines TRBV20-1 with TRBJ2-2; D unclear. CDR1 DFQATT and CDR2 SNEGSKA come from the germline V gene (reference sequence). With 1 base removed from V and 0 bases from J, the gap between germline ends came to 9 bases. This CDR3 spans 15 amino acids. CDR3 sequence (DNA): TGCAGTGCTAGAGTTGGCCAAGCGAACACCGGGGAGCTGTTTTTT. It specifies CSARVGQANTGELFF.

The V and J genes are TRBV4-1 and TRBJ2-7; 8 bases align to TRBD2. V shed 1 base, J shed 2 bases, and the junction held 4 bases outside the gene matches. Looked up from germline, CDR1 is MGHRA and CDR2 is YSYEKL. This CDR3 is built from 15 residues. The CDR3 reads CASSQVFSGAYEQYF. CDR3 bases: TGCGCCAGCAGCCAAGTGTTTAGCGGGGCCTACGAGCAGTACTTC.

This clonotype was observed at least ten times. The rearrangement uses TRBV28 and TRBJ1-2; tentative D call: TRBD1 (5 bases). Between the trimmed V and J ends, which lost 5 bases and 7 bases, there was a span of 8 bases. In germline, CDR1 is MDHEN, CDR2 SYDVKM. The CDR3 length is 11 residues. The CDR3 nucleotides are TGTGCCAGCAGTCTAGGGGTTGGCTACACCTTC. Its protein is CASSLGVGYTF.

This clonotype came up many times. The chain uses TRBV6-5 and TRBJ2-7; no clear D gene. There are 14 residues in the CDR3. Looked up from germline, CDR1 is MNHEY and CDR2 is SVGAGI. V lost 0 bases to trimming and J lost 8 bases, with 14 bases between them. The CDR3 here is CASSYSRWYPQQYF. The DNA of the CDR3 is TGTGCCAGCAGTTACTCGAGGTGGTATCCCCAGCAGTACTTC.

This clonotype was seen many times. The chain carries TRBV6-5 and TRBJ2-7, with D possibly called TRBD1 or TRBD2 (5 bases each). CDR1 is MNHEY and CDR2 is SVGAGI in the germline V gene. The CDR3 is 15 residues long. Trimming took off 4 bases at V and 5 bases at J, with 18 bases between the two ends. As DNA, the CDR3 is TGTGCCAGCAGTTCTAGACCGAGGGGATCTCACGAGCAGTACTTC. Its protein is CASSSRPRGSHEQYF.

Many counts were recorded for this clonotype. The V and J genes are TRBV18 and TRBJ1-2; D is perhaps TRBD1 (6 bases). Trimming pared 2 bases from V and 3 bases from J, leaving 10 bases between. CDR3 size: 14 residues. Germline V gene sequence: CDR1 KGHSH, CDR2 LQKENI. The CDR3 bases are TGTGCCAGCTCACCAAATCCAGGGGACTATGGCTACACCTTC. It yields the protein CASSPNPGDYGYTF. Drawing the rest from reference TRBV18 and TRBJ1-2, the complete variable domain is NAGVMQNPRHLVRRRGQEARLRCSPMKGHSHVYWYRQLPEEGLKFMVYLQKENIIDESGMPKERFSAEFPKEGPSILRIQQVVRGDSAAYFCASSPNPGDYGYTFGSGTRLTVV.

This clonotype was detected many times. The chain employs TRBV28 and TRBJ2-7; D is uncertain. The CDR3 sequence is 13 residues long. Germline CDR1 is MDHEN and CDR2 is SYDVKM. The V end lost 7 bases, the J end lost 0 bases, and 10 bases lay between the germline ends. For the CDR3, the DNA is TGTGCCAGCACCTGGGGAATCTCCTACGAGCAGTACTTC. Its translation: CASTWGISYEQYF.

This clonotype was counted ten times or more. The CDR3 bases are TGTGCCAGCAGCTTAGGGATGGCTAGCGGGAGGAGGTCCTACAATGAGCAGTTCTTC. Translating it yields CASSLGMASGRRSYNEQFF. The gene calls are TRBV11-1 and TRBJ2-1; TRBD2 matches at 11 bases. Germline V gene lookup returns CDR1 SGHAT and CDR2 FQDESV (reference sequence). V dropped 1 base and J dropped 1; count of bases not matched to a gene: 9. The CDR3 is made up of 19 amino acids.

Regarding this clonotype: A read error may be the cause here, since a much bigger clone is one base away. The J gene is TRBJ2-2, the V gene TRBV28, with 7 bases identical to TRBD2. This CDR3 comprises 15 residues. The germline V gene encodes CDR1 MDHEN and CDR2 SYDVKM. V was clipped by 6 bases and J by 6 bases; unmatched bases: 10. The CDR3 loop reads CASRSEGRVAGELFF. The CDR3 DNA sequence: TGTGCCAGCAGGTCGGAGGGGAGGGTGGCCGGGGAGCTGTTTTTT.

For this clonotype: Compared with germline, one end of the junction differs, possibly owing to a read error. This chain connects TRBV5-1 to TRBJ2-2, with 8 bases aligning to TRBD2. Germline loops: CDR1 SGHRS, CDR2 YFSETQ. The CDR3 runs to 16 residues. The CDR3 is CASSLARSGNTGERFF. Written as DNA, the CDR3 is TGCGCCAGCAGCTTGGCACGTAGCGGGAACACCGGGGAGCGGTTTTTT.

This clonotype was detected many times. The CDR3 loop is CASSFPGRPSYEQYF. The DNA of the CDR3 is TGCGCCAGCAGCTTCCCTGGGAGGCCCTCCTACGAGCAGTACTTC. V is TRBV5-1 and J is TRBJ2-7; a possible D gene is TRBD2 (6 bases). The V gene lost 2 bases and the J gene lost 0 bases, with 12 bases spanning the gap. The germline V gene encodes CDR1 SGHRS and CDR2 YFSETQ. CDR3 size: 15 residues.

The chain employs TRBV29-1 and TRBJ1-1; no firm D call. The CDR3 has 13 amino acids. The germline V and J ends were trimmed by 4 bases and 5 bases, with 14 bases remaining between them. Germline V lookup: CDR1 SQVTM, CDR2 ANQGSEA. The CDR3 loop reads CSVVFPYGTEAFF. The DNA for the CDR3 is TGCAGCGTTGTGTTCCCTTATGGGACTGAAGCTTTCTTT.

In its sample, this clonotype was seen many times. The V and J genes are TRBV19 and TRBJ1-2; a weak D match, TRBD1 (5 bases). Trimming left V 6 bases short and J 4 bases short, with 18 bases between. Germline V gene sequence: CDR1 LNHDA, CDR2 SQIVND (reference sequence). This CDR3 comprises 15 residues. The CDR3, as DNA: TGTGCCAGTAGCATTCACACCCCGAGGGGCTATGGCTACACCTTC. Translated, it gives CASSIHTPRGYGYTF.

There are a few counts of this clonotype. V and J are TRBV20-1 and TRBJ2-5; D gene uncertain. The V gene's germline CDR1 is DFQATT and CDR2 SNEGSKA (reference sequence). V was cut by 0 bases and J by 5 bases, with 19 bases left in between. The CDR3 spans 16 residues. As DNA, the CDR3 is TGCAGTGCTAGAGATCAGAGAGACCCAGCCTGGGAGACCCAGTACTTC. As protein: CSARDQRDPAWETQYF.

The chain recombines TRBV7-3 with TRBJ2-1, with D perhaps being TRBD1 or TRBD2 (5 bases each). Germline V CDR1 and CDR2: SGHTA, FQGTGA. V dropped 2 bases and J dropped 5 bases, with 16 bases sitting between them. The CDR3 sequence is 16 residues long. The CDR3 DNA is TGTGCCAGCAGCTTAGGGACGAAATACTGGAACAATGAGCAGTTCTTC. This sequence encodes CASSLGTKYWNNEQFF.